This record covers a single TCR beta chain. No antigen is known for it. Some clones are missing from TCRdb's copy, which holds only in-frame ones; the method was immunoSEQ multiplex PCR. The sample holds 100,000 to 150,000 clones, roughly 90% seen once. This record belongs to a study of T cell responses to AZD1222 COVID-19 vaccine. General study points: Baseline antibody screening turned up just a handful of seropositive AZD1222 recipients. Repertoires were sampled only after the peak T cell response.

Germline V gene sequence: CDR1 GTSNPN, CDR2 SVGIG (reference sequence). Trimming removed 8 bases at V and 2 bases at J, with 17 bases between. The CDR3 covers 14 residues. V gene TRBV30 combines with J gene TRBJ2-3; TRBD2 is a possible D gene (7 bases). Material: peripheral blood, obtained on day 0 of AZD1222 vaccination. The sequence was obtained from an adult in good health. For the CDR3, the DNA is TGTGCCGGGGAGGGGGGTCTTTACACAGATACGCAGTATTTT. Its protein product is CAGEGGLYTDTQYF.